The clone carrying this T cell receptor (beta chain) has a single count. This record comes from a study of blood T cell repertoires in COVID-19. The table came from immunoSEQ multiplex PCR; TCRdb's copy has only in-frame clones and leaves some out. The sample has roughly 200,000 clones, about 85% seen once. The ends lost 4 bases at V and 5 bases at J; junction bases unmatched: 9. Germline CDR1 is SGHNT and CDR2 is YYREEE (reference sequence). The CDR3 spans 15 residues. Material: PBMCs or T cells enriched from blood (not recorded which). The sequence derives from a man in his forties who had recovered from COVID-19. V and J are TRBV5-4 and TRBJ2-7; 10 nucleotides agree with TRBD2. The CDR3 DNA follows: TGTGCCAGCAGCAGCCTAGCGGGAGTTGTAAACGAGCAGTACTTC. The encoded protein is CASSSLAGVVNEQYF.